This T cell receptor (beta chain) is from a study of PD-1 blockade in classical Hodgkin lymphoma. This CDR3 region has 18 residues. Trimming took 3 bases from V and 4 from J; bases not matched to a gene: 8. Germline V lookup: CDR1 LNHDA, CDR2 SQIVND (reference sequence). A remark on this clone: Its antigen remains unknown.

Only in-frame clones appear in the TCRdb table, and some are missing; sequencing was by immunoSEQ multiplex PCR. The sample lists more than 85,000 clones; about nine tenths were seen once. Findings and limits, study-wide: Prior to therapy, complete responders displayed diversity much like that of newly diagnosed patients. Reported baseline diversity: healthy donors highest, relapsed/refractory patients lowest.

Each of the patients experienced relapse following autologous stem cell transplantation, and their brentuximab vedotin exposure differed. Complete response, partial response or progressive disease constituted the best responses recorded. The genes are TRBV19 and TRBJ2-1; TRBD2 agrees at 14 bases. The sample in question was peripheral blood mononuclear cells (PBMCs), obtained before the second cycle of nivolumab. This clonotype was sampled from a human donor with classical Hodgkin lymphoma. For the CDR3, the DNA is TGTGCCAGTAGTATGGGGACTAGCGGGGGACTAGGGTACAATGAGCAGTTCTTC. This gives the protein CASSMGTSGGLGYNEQFF.